The clone carrying this T cell receptor (beta chain) was seen only once. This sample was included in a study of T cell repertoires in cytomegalovirus infection. V was shortened by 7 bases and J by 1 base, with 16 bases between the two germline ends. This CDR3 contains 15 residues. TCRdb re-called the reads through MiXCR, storing one row per CDR3 protein. The sample shows roughly 500,000 distinct CDR3 sequences, approximately 15% of them seen only once. The V and J genes are TRBV12-3 or TRBV12-4 and TRBJ1-2, with D unresolved. This clonotype originated in a human donor in good health (CMV status not recorded). Some clones in this sample may be carry-over from other donors' samples. The sequenced sample was CD8+ T cells from PBMCs. CDR3 nucleotide sequence: TGTGCCAGCACCGACGGATATTCGAGTAACTATGGCTACACCTTC. It codes for CASTDGYSSNYGYTF.